Listed below are T cell receptor beta chains from one sample, sequenced in a study of blood T cell repertoires in COVID-19. Generated by immunoSEQ multiplex PCR, the TCRdb table keeps only in-frame clones and is missing some. The sample lists about 350,000 clones, around nine tenths occurring once. Input material: peripheral blood. The receptors derive from a woman aged 18-29 years who had recovered from COVID-19. CDR3s include the opening cysteine and the closing phenylalanine or tryptophan. The D gene is left open where the match is weak. Size is omitted from some rows. Given values are once, few, many or a class for expanded clones.

.,.,TRBV7-2,TRBJ1-4,CASSSTESTNEKLFF,TGTGCCAGCAGCTCAACGGAGTCAACTAATGAAAAACTGTTTTTT
.,.,TRBV24-1,TRBJ2-3,CATRLSRRQGMGTQYF,TGTGCCACCAGACTGAGTAGGAGGCAGGGGATGGGTACGCAGTATTTT
TRBD1,.,TRBV11-3,TRBJ1-1,CASSSTGPNTEAFF,TGTGCCAGCAGCTCGACAGGGCCGAACACTGAAGCTTTCTTT
.,.,TRBV4-3,TRBJ2-1,CASSQELVQNEQFF,TGCGCCAGCAGCCAAGAATTGGTACAAAACGAGCAGTTCTTC
.,.,TRBV5-1,TRBJ2-3,CASSHGSTDTQYF,TGCGCCAGCAGCCACGGGAGCACAGATACGCAGTATTTT
.,.,TRBV6-5,TRBJ2-1,CASRGGTYNEQFF,TGTGCCAGCCGGGGTGGGACCTACAATGAGCAGTTCTTC
TRBD2,.,TRBV3-1/TRBV3-2,TRBJ2-2,CASSPLAGVTLGGELFF,TGTGCCAGCAGCCCCCTAGCGGGAGTCACCCTGGGCGGGGAGCTGTTTTTT
TRBD2,.,TRBV30,TRBJ2-3,CAWSRGGASTDTQYF,TGTGCCTGGAGTCGGGGAGGGGCTAGCACAGATACGCAGTATTTT
TRBD1,.,TRBV7-2,TRBJ1-3,CASSLISGGASGNTIYF,TGTGCCAGCAGCTTAATTTCAGGGGGCGCGTCTGGAAACACCATATATTTT
TRBD2,.,TRBV4-3,TRBJ2-1,CASSPILAGSHEQFF,TGCGCCAGCAGCCCAATTCTAGCGGGGAGCCATGAGCAGTTCTTC
TRBD1,few,TRBV3-1/TRBV3-2,TRBJ1-1,CASSQWGQKNTEAFF,TGTGCCAGCAGCCAGTGGGGACAGAAGAACACTGAAGCTTTCTTT
.,.,TRBV9,TRBJ1-1,CASSPWGQRVNTEAFF,TGTGCCAGCTCCCCATGGGGGCAGAGGGTGAACACTGAAGCTTTCTTT
TRBD1,.,TRBV5-6,TRBJ1-1,CASSSPGQGPNTEAFF,TGTGCCAGCAGCTCCCCGGGACAGGGGCCCAACACTGAAGCTTTCTTT
TRBD1,.,TRBV11-3,TRBJ2-3,CASSEDRGRGDTQYF,TGTGCCAGCAGCGAGGACAGGGGGCGAGGAGATACGCAGTATTTT
.,.,TRBV11-2,TRBJ1-6,CATQPNRYNSPLHF,TGTGCCACCCAGCCAAACAGATATAATTCACCCCTCCACTTT